These 6 T cell receptor beta chains came from one sample sequenced in a study of CD8 T cells in Susac syndrome. About 0.5 to 1 ug RNA was reverse transcribed with random hexamers. Each CDR3 protein is one row after TCRdb ran MiXCR on the immunoSEQ multiplex PCR reads. The data hold about 180,000 distinct CDR3 sequences, with 94% observed a single time. What was sequenced was CD4+ T cells from PBMCs. These receptors were taken from a human donor with Susac syndrome.

CDR3 nucleotide sequence: TGCAGTGCTAGACCCGGGGCAGGGGCCAAAAACATTCAGTACTTC. Protein sequence: CSARPGAGAKNIQYF. The V gene is TRBV20-1, the J gene TRBJ2-4; possibly TRBD1 or TRBD2 for D (5 bases each). The CDR3 extends over 15 amino acids. Germline CDR1 DFQATT, CDR2 SNEGSKA (reference sequence). V was clipped by 2 bases and J by 1 base, with 12 bases between them.

This clonotype was detected once. This chain links TRBV3-1 with TRBJ2-3; 11 bases line up with TRBD1. The CDR3 totals 16 residues. The trim removed 4 bases at V and 5 bases at J, leaving 8 bases unmatched. In germline, CDR1 is LGHDT, CDR2 YNNKEL (reference sequence). The CDR3 DNA sequence: TGTGCCAGCAGCCGCGGACAGGGGGCGGCCGGAGATACGCAGTATTTT. It translates to CASSRGQGAAGDTQYF.

The J gene is TRBJ2-7, the V gene TRBV20-1; TRBD2 matches 8 bases. The J segment lost 7 bases and the V segment lost 3 bases, leaving 8 bases of the junction unmatched. The CDR3 is 13 amino acids. Germline V gives CDR1 DFQATT, CDR2 SNEGSKA (reference sequence). CDR3 in amino acids: CSARAGGAVEQYF. DNA for the CDR3: TGCAGTGCTAGGGCCGGGGGGGCCGTAGAGCAGTACTTC.

The CDR3 sequence is CASSLVAGAVNEQFF. Written as DNA, the CDR3 is TGTGCCAGCAGCTTGGTAGCGGGGGCGGTGAATGAGCAGTTCTTC. This rearrangement joins TRBV5-4 to TRBJ2-1; 9 nucleotides agree with TRBD2. Losses at the gene ends were 0 bases for V and 7 bases for J; bases not matched to a gene: 5. CDR1 and CDR2 (germline): SGHNT, YYREEE (reference sequence). The CDR3 loop spans 15 amino acids.

The chain is built from TRBV5-1 and TRBJ1-2, with 9 bases fitting TRBD1. CDR1 and CDR2 from the germline V gene are SGHRS and YFSETQ. The CDR3 sequence is 16 residues long. Trimming at V came to 4 bases and at J to 2 bases, leaving 9 bases not matched to a gene. The CDR3 DNA is TGCGCCAGCAGCCCGGACAGGGGTAACGGAAACTATGGCTACACCTTC. This gives the protein CASSPDRGNGNYGYTF.

The chain uses TRBV6-2 or TRBV6-3 and TRBJ1-1; TRBD1 agrees at 7 bases. The CDR3 consists of 13 residues. V trimming: 7 bases; J trimming: 6 bases; junction bases outside the gene matches: 8. CDR1 and CDR2 (germline): MNHEY, SVGEGT. For the CDR3, the DNA is TGTGCCAGCAAAACAACAGGGGTTGCTGAAGCTTTCTTT. Its protein product is CASKTTGVAEAFF.